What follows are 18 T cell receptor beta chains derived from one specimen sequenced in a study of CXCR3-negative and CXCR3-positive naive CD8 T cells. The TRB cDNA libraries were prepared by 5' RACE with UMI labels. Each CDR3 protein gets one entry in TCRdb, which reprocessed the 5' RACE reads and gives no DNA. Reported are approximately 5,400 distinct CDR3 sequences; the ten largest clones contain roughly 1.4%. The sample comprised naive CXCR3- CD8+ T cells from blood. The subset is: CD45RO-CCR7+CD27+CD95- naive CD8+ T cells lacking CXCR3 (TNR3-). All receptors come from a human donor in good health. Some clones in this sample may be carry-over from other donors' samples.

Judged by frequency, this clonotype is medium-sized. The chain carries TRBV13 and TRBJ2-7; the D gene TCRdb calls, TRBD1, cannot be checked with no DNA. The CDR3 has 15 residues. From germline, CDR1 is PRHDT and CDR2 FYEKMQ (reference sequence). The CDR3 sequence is CASSSYGTVSYEQYF.

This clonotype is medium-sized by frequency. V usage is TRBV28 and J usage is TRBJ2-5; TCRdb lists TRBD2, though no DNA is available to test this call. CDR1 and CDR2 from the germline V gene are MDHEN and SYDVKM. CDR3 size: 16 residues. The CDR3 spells CASSSPLGGPQETQYF.

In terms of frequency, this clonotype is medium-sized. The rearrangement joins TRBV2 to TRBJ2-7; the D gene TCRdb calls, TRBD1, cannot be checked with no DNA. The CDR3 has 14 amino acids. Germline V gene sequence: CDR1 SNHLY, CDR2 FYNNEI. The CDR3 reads CASSEGPITYEQYF.

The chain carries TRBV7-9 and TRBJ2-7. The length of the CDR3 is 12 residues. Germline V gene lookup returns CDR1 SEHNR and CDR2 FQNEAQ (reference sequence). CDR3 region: CASSLGRYEQYF.

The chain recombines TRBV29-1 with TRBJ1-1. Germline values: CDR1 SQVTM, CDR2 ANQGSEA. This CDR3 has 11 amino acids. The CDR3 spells CSVELRTKAFF.

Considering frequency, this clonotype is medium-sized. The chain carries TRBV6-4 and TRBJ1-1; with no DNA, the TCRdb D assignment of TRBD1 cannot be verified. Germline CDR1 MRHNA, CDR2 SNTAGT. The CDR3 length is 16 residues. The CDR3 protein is CASSAGPGTGGTEAFF.

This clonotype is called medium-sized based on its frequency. The CDR3 sequence: CASSLEGPSYNEQFF. The chain has TRBV5-1 and TRBJ2-1; TCRdb calls TRBD1, which cannot be checked without DNA. This CDR3 contains 15 residues. Per germline, CDR1 SGHRS and CDR2 YFSETQ.

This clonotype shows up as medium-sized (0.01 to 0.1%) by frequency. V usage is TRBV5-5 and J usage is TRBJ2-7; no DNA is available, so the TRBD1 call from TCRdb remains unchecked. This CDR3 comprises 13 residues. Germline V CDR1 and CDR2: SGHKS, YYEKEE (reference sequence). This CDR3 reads CASRDDGGYEQYF.

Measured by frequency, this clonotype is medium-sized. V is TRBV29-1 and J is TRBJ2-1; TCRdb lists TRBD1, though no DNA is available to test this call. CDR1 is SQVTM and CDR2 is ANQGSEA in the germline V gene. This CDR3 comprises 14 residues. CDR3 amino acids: CSDLDRGGVDEQFF.

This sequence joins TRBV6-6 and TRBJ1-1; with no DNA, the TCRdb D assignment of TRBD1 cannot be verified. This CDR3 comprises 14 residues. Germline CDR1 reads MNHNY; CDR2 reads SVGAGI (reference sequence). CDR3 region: CASSASRGGLGAFF.

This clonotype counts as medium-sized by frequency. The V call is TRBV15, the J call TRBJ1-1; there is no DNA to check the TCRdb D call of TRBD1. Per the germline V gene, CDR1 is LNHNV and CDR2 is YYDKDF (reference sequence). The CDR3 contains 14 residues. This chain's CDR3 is CATSRGAGRTEAFF. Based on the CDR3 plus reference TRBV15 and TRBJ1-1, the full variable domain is DAMVIQNPRYQVTQFGKPVTLSCSQTLNHNVMYWYQQKSSQAPKLLFHYYDKDFNNEADTPDNFQSRRPNTSFCFLDIRSPGLGDTAMYLCATSRGAGRTEAFFGQGTRLTVV.

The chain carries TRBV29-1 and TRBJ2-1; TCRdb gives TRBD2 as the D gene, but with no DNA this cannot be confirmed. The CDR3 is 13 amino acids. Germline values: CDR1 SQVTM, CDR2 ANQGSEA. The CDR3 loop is CSVFLAGAGEQFF.

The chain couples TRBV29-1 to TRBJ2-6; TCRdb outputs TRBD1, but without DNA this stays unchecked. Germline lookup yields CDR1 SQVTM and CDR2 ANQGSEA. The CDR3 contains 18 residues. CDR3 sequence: CSVEDPDPTGGGANVLTF. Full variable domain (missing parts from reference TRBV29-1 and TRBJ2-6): SAVISQKPSRDICQRGTSLTIQCQVDSQVTMMFWYRQQPGQSLTLIATANQGSEATYESGFVIDKFPISRPNLTFSTLTVSNMSPEDSSIYLCSVEDPDPTGGGANVLTFGAGSRLTVL.

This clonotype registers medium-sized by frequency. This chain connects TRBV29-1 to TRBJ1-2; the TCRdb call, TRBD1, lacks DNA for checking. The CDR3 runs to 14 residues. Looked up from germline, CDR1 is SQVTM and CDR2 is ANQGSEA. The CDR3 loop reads CSVVGGESNYGYTF.

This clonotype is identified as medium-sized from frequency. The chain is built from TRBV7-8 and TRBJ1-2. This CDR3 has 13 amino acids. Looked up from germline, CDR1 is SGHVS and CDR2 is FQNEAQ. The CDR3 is CASSYPEGYGYTF.

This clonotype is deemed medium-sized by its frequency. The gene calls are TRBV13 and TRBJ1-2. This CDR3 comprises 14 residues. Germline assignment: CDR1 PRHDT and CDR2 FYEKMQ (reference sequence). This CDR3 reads CASSSSDGLTGYTF.

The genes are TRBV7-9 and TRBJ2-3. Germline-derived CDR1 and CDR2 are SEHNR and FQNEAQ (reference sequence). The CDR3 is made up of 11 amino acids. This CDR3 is CAEGSTDTQYF.

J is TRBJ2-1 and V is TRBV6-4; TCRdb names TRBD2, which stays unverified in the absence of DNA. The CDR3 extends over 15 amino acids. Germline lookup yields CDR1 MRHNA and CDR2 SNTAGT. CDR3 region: CASSITSGRGNEQFF.